These T cell receptor beta chains were read from a single sample in a study of CD8 T cells in Susac syndrome. TCRdb independently ran MiXCR on the immunoSEQ multiplex PCR reads; one entry per CDR3 protein. The sample carries some 300,000 distinct CDR3 sequences, 75% to 85% recorded once. Sequenced material: CD8+ T cells from PBMCs. The source of these receptors is a human donor with multiple sclerosis. Both conserved end residues are part of each CDR3. A clone size is listed for some rows: how often the clone was seen (once, few, many), or a class if it is expanded.

J gene,clone size,V gene,CDR3 protein
TRBJ2-7,NA,TRBV7-6,CASSLEGGPTSYEQYF
TRBJ1-5,once,TRBV28,CASSLRRDFSNQPQHF
TRBJ2-7,NA,TRBV6-5,CASSYWVGGTYEQYF
TRBJ2-5,few,TRBV6-1,CASRSGVPQETQYF
TRBJ2-1,NA,TRBV29-1,CSVEFSQEQFF
TRBJ1-2,NA,TRBV5-4,CASSLDQGTHYGYTF
TRBJ1-1,NA,TRBV9,CASSVAVNTEAFF
TRBJ2-7,NA,TRBV19,CASNPRDYRGGEQYF
TRBJ2-5,once,TRBV6-2/TRBV6-3,CASSYGLVRETQYF
TRBJ1-1,NA,TRBV30,CAWDRGTEAFF
TRBJ2-3,NA,TRBV7-8,CASCSAAPDTQYF
TRBJ2-1,NA,TRBV27,CASSYTGVGEQFF
TRBJ2-1,NA,TRBV13,CASSLGTGGDDNEQFF
TRBJ1-1,few,TRBV13,CASSRQMNTEAFF
TRBJ2-1,NA,TRBV11-2,CASSLVPFSYNEQFF
TRBJ2-1,NA,TRBV29-1,CSGSGGFETSGYNEQFF
TRBJ2-1,NA,TRBV27,CASSLLAGGPYEQLF
TRBJ2-7,NA,TRBV28,CASFLYREQYF
TRBJ1-5,NA,TRBV28,CASSLMQVNQPQHF
TRBJ1-2,NA,TRBV7-9,CASSPPGQGIVSHMGYTF
TRBJ1-3,once,TRBV4-3,CASSSASMLSGNTIYF
TRBJ2-2,NA,TRBV9,CASSVVTGGAGELFF
TRBJ2-3,NA,TRBV28,CASIPEPAGRSDTQYF
TRBJ2-7,NA,TRBV4-3,CASSQDPGLAGTEQYF
TRBJ2-1,NA,TRBV7-6,CASSEIALSSYNEQFF
TRBJ2-3,few,TRBV7-6,CASSGAGNRDTQYF
TRBJ2-1,NA,TRBV6-5,CASSFDSKEQFF
TRBJ2-1,few,TRBV4-1,CASSQDRAGSYNEQFF
TRBJ2-3,NA,TRBV6-5,CASSYFGGRFPDTQYF
TRBJ1-1,NA,TRBV19,CASSIVSLSGRWNTEAFF
TRBJ2-7,NA,TRBV27,CASSPTGRVYEQYF
TRBJ2-1,once,TRBV30,CAWSLLAGSYNEQFF
TRBJ2-2,once,TRBV14,CASSRQGRTGELFF
TRBJ2-1,NA,TRBV7-9,CASSWSPSGINEQFF
TRBJ2-5,NA,TRBV20-1,CSARGEQGFEETQYF
TRBJ2-7,NA,TRBV7-2,CASSWGVADEQYF
TRBJ2-7,few,TRBV6-2/TRBV6-3,CASMTLSYEQYF
TRBJ2-7,once,TRBV6-5,CASSVTSDPSYEQYF
TRBJ2-1,NA,TRBV14,CASSHHDRISYNEQFF
TRBJ1-1,NA,TRBV27,CASMSGQIVPNTEAFF
TRBJ2-1,NA,TRBV28,CASSFRDRGTYNEQFF
TRBJ2-7,NA,TRBV15,CATSRPDTGFSSEQYF
TRBJ1-1,NA,TRBV19,CASSIDGQITEAFF